The 3 T cell receptor beta chains given below trace back to one sample, sequenced in a study of blood T cell repertoires in COVID-19. Assay: immunoSEQ multiplex PCR; the TCRdb copy retains only in-frame clones and omits some. This table holds over 15,000 clones, around three quarters found once. The sample comprised peripheral blood. Receptor source: an older man with COVID-19, enrolled during active disease.

The CDR3 nucleotides read TGTGCCAGCAGACGCGCCGGGACAGGGAACACCGGGGAGCTGTTTTTT. It codes for CASRRAGTGNTGELFF. The chain has TRBV7-9 and TRBJ2-2; 8 bases agree with TRBD1. V dropped 6 bases and J dropped 1; count of bases not matched to a gene: 7. This CDR3 is built from 16 residues. CDR1 SEHNR and CDR2 FQNEAQ come from the germline V gene (reference sequence).

V gene TRBV4-3 combines with J gene TRBJ2-2; 13 nucleotides match TRBD2. CDR1 LGHNA and CDR2 YSLEER come from the germline V gene. The CDR3 totals 16 residues. Trimming at V came to 4 bases and at J to 7 bases, leaving 6 bases not matched to a gene. The CDR3 DNA reads as TGCGCCAGCAGCCCAAGGACTAGCGGGGGTGGCGGGGAGCTGTTTTTT. It encodes CASSPRTSGGGGELFF.

This rearrangement joins TRBV27 to TRBJ1-5; possibly TRBD1 for D (5 bases). The V gene's germline CDR1 is MNHEY and CDR2 SMNVEV (reference sequence). Trimming took off 5 bases at V and 7 bases at J, with 12 bases between the two ends. CDR3 length: 13 residues. This CDR3 is CASSPPGGQPQHF. The CDR3 region has the DNA TGTGCCAGCAGTCCCCCGGGGGGGCAGCCCCAGCATTTT.